This TCR beta chain is drawn from a study of blood T cell repertoires in COVID-19. Repertoires were generated with immunoSEQ multiplex PCR, while TCRdb's copy carries only in-frame clones and drops some. The sample has under 300,000 clones; 84% are singletons. The CDR3 is made up of 14 amino acids. Germline V gene data show CDR1 as SEHNR and CDR2 as FQNEAQ (reference sequence). Trimming cost V 5 bases and J 4 bases; bases outside gene matches: 4. The sequencing input was peripheral blood. The chain couples TRBV7-9 to TRBJ2-2, with TRBD1 matching over 7 bases. The receptor was isolated from a man in his fifties or sixties with acute or convalescent COVID-19. The CDR3 DNA sequence: TGTGCCAGCAGCCGTACAGGGGCCACCGGGGAGCTGTTTTTT. This translates into CASSRTGATGELFF.